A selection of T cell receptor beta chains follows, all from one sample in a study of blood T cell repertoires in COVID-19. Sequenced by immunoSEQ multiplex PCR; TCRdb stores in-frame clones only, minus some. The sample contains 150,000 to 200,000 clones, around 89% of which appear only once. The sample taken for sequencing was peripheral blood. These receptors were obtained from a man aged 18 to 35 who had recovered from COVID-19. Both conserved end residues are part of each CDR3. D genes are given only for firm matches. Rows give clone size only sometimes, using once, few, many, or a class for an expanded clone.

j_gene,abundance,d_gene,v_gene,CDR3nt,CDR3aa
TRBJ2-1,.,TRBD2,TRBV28,TGTGCCAGCGAGCCGGCCGGGACTAGCGGGACTAATGAGCAGTTCTTC,CASEPAGTSGTNEQFF
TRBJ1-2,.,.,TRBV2,TGTGCCAGCGGGCAGAACTATGGCTACACCTTC,CASGQNYGYTF
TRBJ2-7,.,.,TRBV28,TGTGCCAGCAGTTTAGGTGGCTTAGGACTGGAACTCTACGAGCAGTACTTC,CASSLGGLGLELYEQYF
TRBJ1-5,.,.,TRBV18,TGTGCCAGCTCACCAATGGACAAAGATCAGCCCCAGCATTTT,CASSPMDKDQPQHF
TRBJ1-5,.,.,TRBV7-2,TGTGCCAGCAGCAGAAGGGGGGGCGCCCAGCCCCAGCATTTT,CASSRRGGAQPQHF
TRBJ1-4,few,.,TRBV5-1,TGCGCCAGCAGCTTGACTGGGGGCGGTGATGAAAAACTGTTTTTT,CASSLTGGGDEKLFF
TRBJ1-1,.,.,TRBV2,TGTGCCAGCAGTGAACCCTATAGGGGAGCTTTCTTT,CASSEPYRGAFF
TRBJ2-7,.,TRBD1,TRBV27,TGTGCCAGCAGTCTCCAGACAGGGTACTACGAGCAGTACTTC,CASSLQTGYYEQYF
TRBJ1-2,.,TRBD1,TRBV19,TGTGCCAGTAGTCCAGCCGGGACAGAGATCTATGGCTACACCTTC,CASSPAGTEIYGYTF
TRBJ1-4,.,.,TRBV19,TGTGCCAGTAGGGAGGGTGCAACTAATGAAAAACTGTTTTTT,CASREGATNEKLFF
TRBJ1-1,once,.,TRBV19,TGTGCCAGTAGTCAACAGGGAAGGACTGAAGCTTTCTTT,CASSQQGRTEAFF
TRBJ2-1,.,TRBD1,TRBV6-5,TGTGCCTCCCCAGGGGGCCAGGGAAGTTACAATGAGCAGTTCTTC,CASPGGQGSYNEQFF
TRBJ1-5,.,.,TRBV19,TGTGCCAGTAGTATAACCGGACAGAGCAATCAGCCCCAGCATTTT,CASSITGQSNQPQHF
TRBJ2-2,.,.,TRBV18,TGTGCCAGTTCACCTACCGGGGCGAACACCGGGGAGCTGTTTTTT,CASSPTGANTGELFF
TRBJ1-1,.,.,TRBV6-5,TGTGCCAGCAGTCAGAGGCCGCTAGGGAACACTGAAGCTTTCTTT,CASSQRPLGNTEAFF
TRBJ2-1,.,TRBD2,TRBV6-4,TGTGCCAGCAGGCCACTAGCGGGAGTTGAAAATGAGCAGTTCTTC,CASRPLAGVENEQFF
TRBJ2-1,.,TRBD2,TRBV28,TGTGCCAGCAGGATAGCGGGAGGAGCCTACAATGAGCAGTTCTTC,CASRIAGGAYNEQFF